The 12 T cell receptor beta chains listed next were all sequenced from one sample in a study of T cell repertoires in cytomegalovirus infection. TCRdb re-derived calls from the reads in MiXCR, one entry per CDR3 protein. The sample consists of about 300,000 distinct CDR3 sequences, around 10% of them appearing once. Material: PBMCs. These receptors all come from a human donor in good health (CMV status not recorded). Some clones in this sample may be carry-over from other donors' samples.

Many counts were recorded for this clonotype. This chain uses TRBV29-1 with TRBJ1-2; D is perhaps TRBD1 (5 bases). Germline loops: CDR1 SQVTM, CDR2 ANQGSEA. The CDR3 spans 14 residues. V was cut by 6 bases and J by 2 bases, with 16 bases left in between. This chain's CDR3 is CSVPPRGHNYGYTF. The CDR3 bases are TGCAGCGTCCCCCCGCGGGGCCACAACTATGGCTACACCTTC.

This clonotype was detected only a few times. The chain uses TRBV7-9 and TRBJ2-5; D call uncertain. Germline V gene data show CDR1 as SEHNR and CDR2 as FQNEAQ (reference sequence). This CDR3 spans 15 amino acids. V was cut by 5 bases and J by 4 bases, with 17 bases left in between. CDR3 bases: TGTGCCAGCAGCCCGCGCGATTGGAAGGGAGAGACCCAGTACTTC. Its translation is CASSPRDWKGETQYF. Full variable domain (outside the CDR3, taken from reference TRBV7-9 and TRBJ2-5): DTGVSQNPRHKITKRGQNVTFRCDPISEHNRLYWYRQTLGQGPEFLTYFQNEAQLEKSRLLSDRFSAERPKGSFSTLEIQRTEQGDSAMYLCASSPRDWKGETQYFGPGTRLLVL.

This clonotype was detected only a few times. The chain is built from TRBV6-5 and TRBJ1-1; D is unresolved. Germline loops: CDR1 MNHEY, CDR2 SVGAGI. Trimming left V 2 bases short and J 1 base short, with 8 bases between. The CDR3 loop spans 14 amino acids. CDR3 sequence: CASSYESENTEAFF. CDR3 nucleotides: TGTGCCAGCAGTTACGAATCGGAGAACACTGAAGCTTTCTTT.

This clonotype was recorded at least ten times. This chain connects TRBV6-2 or TRBV6-3 to TRBJ1-6; 10 nucleotides line up with TRBD1. The ends lost 2 bases at V and 2 bases at J; junction bases unmatched: 6. CDR1 and CDR2 from the germline V gene are MNHEY and SVGEGT. The CDR3 totals 18 residues. CDR3 sequence (DNA): TGTGCCAGCAGTTACGGACCGGGACAGGGGACCTATAATTCACCCCTCCACTTT. The encoded protein is CASSYGPGQGTYNSPLHF.

This clonotype has a handful of counts. V and J are TRBV5-6 and TRBJ1-5; weak D call: TRBD1 (5 bases). The CDR3 contains 13 residues. V was clipped by 4 bases and J by 11 bases, with 16 bases between them. CDR1 and CDR2 (germline): SGHDT, YYEEEE. CDR3 amino acids: CASSPGPPGAQHF. CDR3 nucleotide sequence: TGTGCCAGCAGCCCGGGGCCTCCCGGGGCCCAGCATTTT.

The sample holds many counts of this clonotype. Here the CDR3 reads CASSYTGNPYEQYF. In DNA, the CDR3 is TGTGCCAGCAGTTACACCGGGAACCCCTACGAGCAGTACTTC. V usage is TRBV6-5 and J usage is TRBJ2-7, with a possible D match to TRBD2 (5 bases). The germline V and J ends were trimmed by 2 bases and 2 bases, with 10 bases remaining between them. The CDR3 consists of 14 residues. Germline CDR1 reads MNHEY; CDR2 reads SVGAGI.

Ten or more counts support this clonotype. V is TRBV7-9 and J is TRBJ2-7; D is tentatively TRBD1 or TRBD2 (6 bases each). V lost 1 base, J lost 4 bases, and 14 bases lay in between. Germline lookup yields CDR1 SEHNR and CDR2 FQNEAQ (reference sequence). This CDR3 has 15 amino acids. CDR3 bases: TGTGCCAGCAGCTTAGAAGGGGGGCTTTCTTACGAGCAGTACTTC. Amino acid sequence: CASSLEGGLSYEQYF.

This clonotype was observed many times. The chain uses TRBV4-1 and TRBJ1-5; D is uncertain. Germline CDR1 reads MGHRA; CDR2 reads YSYEKL. The V gene lost 3 bases and the J gene lost 2 bases, with 11 bases spanning the gap. CDR3 length: 15 amino acids. The CDR3 is CASSHLADGNQPQHF. The CDR3 region has the DNA TGCGCCAGCAGCCACTTGGCGGACGGCAATCAGCCCCAGCATTTT.

This clonotype was recorded at least ten times. The genes are TRBV6-2 or TRBV6-3 and TRBJ2-7; TRBD1 agrees at 7 bases. CDR3 length equals 14 residues. Germline V gene lookup returns CDR1 MNHEY and CDR2 SVGEGT. Trimming cost V 9 bases and J 0 bases; bases outside gene matches: 8. This CDR3 is CASADRASSYEQYV. The CDR3 nucleotides read TGTGCCAGTGCAGACAGGGCAAGCTCCTACGAGCAGTACGTC.

This clonotype showed up many times. This rearrangement joins TRBV7-3 to TRBJ1-1; TRBD1 matches 8 bases. The CDR3 runs to 13 residues. V lost 3 bases to trimming and J lost 7 bases; unmatched junction nucleotides: 4. CDR1 SGHTA and CDR2 FQGTGA come from the germline V gene. The CDR3 reads CASSFLGQGEAFF. The CDR3 DNA reads TGTGCCAGCAGCTTCCTCGGACAGGGTGAAGCTTTCTTT.

This sequence joins TRBV29-1 and TRBJ1-2; 8 nucleotides line up with TRBD1. The CDR3 is 13 residues long. From germline, CDR1 is SQVTM and CDR2 ANQGSEA. V shed 4 bases and J 4 bases; nucleotides not matched to a gene: 5. CDR3 sequence (DNA): TGCAGCGTTGGGACAGGGAAATTCTATGGCTACACCTTC. It is translated as CSVGTGKFYGYTF.

The table lists this clonotype with many counts. The genes are TRBV2 and TRBJ2-1; tentatively, D is TRBD2 (5 bases). Germline V gene data show CDR1 as SNHLY and CDR2 as FYNNEI. This CDR3 has 13 residues. Trimming left V 2 bases short and J 3 bases short, with 5 bases between. CDR3 amino acids: CASSERDYNEQFF. Here the CDR3 DNA reads TGTGCCAGCAGTGAACGGGACTACAATGAGCAGTTCTTC.